These 27 T cell receptor beta chains share one sample of origin, sequenced in a study of cytomegalovirus exposure and HLA in healthy donors. 13 Jbeta primers and 60 Vbeta primers were used for the PCR. The table came from immunoSEQ multiplex PCR; TCRdb's copy has only in-frame clones and leaves some out. The sample features around 100,000 clones, with roughly 3.5% in its top ten. Sequencing input: PBMCs. These receptors were taken from a man aged 25 to 40 in good health and CMV-seronegative.

The rearrangement uses TRBV27 and TRBJ2-7; D perhaps matches TRBD1 (6 bases). The CDR3 contains 18 residues. From germline, CDR1 is MNHEY and CDR2 SMNVEV (reference sequence). The V gene lost 8 bases and the J gene lost 0 bases, with 26 bases spanning the gap. The CDR3 region is CASSLTGQPYLSSYEQYF. The CDR3 DNA follows: TGTGCCAGCTCCCTGACCGGACAGCCTTACCTCAGCTCCTACGAGCAGTACTTC.

This chain joins TRBV7-9 and TRBJ1-2; tentatively, D is TRBD1 (6 bases). Germline-derived CDR1 and CDR2 are SEHNR and FQNEAQ (reference sequence). The CDR3 runs to 14 residues. The germline V and J ends were trimmed by 1 base and 4 bases, with 10 bases remaining between them. The CDR3 DNA sequence: TGTGCCAGCAGCTTAGGGACAGAAAGCTATGGCTACACCTTC. The encoded protein is CASSLGTESYGYTF.

The gene calls are TRBV7-2 and TRBJ1-6; D is ambiguous. The CDR3 loop spans 13 amino acids. Trimming removed 4 bases at V and 10 bases at J, with 11 bases between. CDR1 SGHTA and CDR2 FQGNSA come from the germline V gene. The CDR3 sequence is CASSSLATSPLHF. The CDR3 nucleotides read TGTGCCAGCAGCTCACTAGCCACGTCACCCCTCCACTTT.

The genes are TRBV6-1 and TRBJ2-1; the match to TRBD1 covers 8 bases. Germline trimming cut 5 bases from V and 10 bases from J; bases unmatched to any gene: 7. The germline gives CDR1 MNHNS, CDR2 SASEGT. This CDR3 is built from 13 residues. CDR3 coding DNA: TGTGCCAGCAGTTGGACAGGGCTAAGCGAGCAGTTCTTC. Amino acid sequence: CASSWTGLSEQFF.

The chain has TRBV2 and TRBJ2-2; no clear D. The CDR3 has 15 amino acids. V was shortened by 5 bases and J by 2 bases, with 12 bases between the two germline ends. Germline CDR1 is SNHLY and CDR2 is FYNNEI. In nucleotides, the CDR3 is TGTGCCAGCAGTCATACTAACCCTAACACCGGGGAGCTGTTTTTT. It is translated as CASSHTNPNTGELFF. The full variable domain, completed using reference TRBV2 and TRBJ2-2, is EPEVTQTPSHQVTQMGQEVILRCVPISNHLYFYWYRQILGQKVEFLVSFYNNEISEKSEIFDDQFSVERPDGSNFTLKIRSTKLEDSAMYFCASSHTNPNTGELFFGEGSRLTVL.

The chain is built from TRBV6-5 and TRBJ1-5; perhaps TRBD1 as D (5 bases). The CDR3 sequence is 14 residues long. V was clipped by 6 bases and J by 6 bases, with 15 bases between them. Germline CDR1 and CDR2: MNHEY and SVGAGI. The CDR3 spells CASRPVQGGQPQHF. The CDR3 coding sequence is TGTGCCAGCAGACCCGTTCAGGGAGGTCAGCCCCAGCATTTT.

The gene calls are TRBV2 and TRBJ2-1; 9 nucleotides line up with TRBD2. V lost 6 bases to trimming and J lost 9 bases; unmatched junction nucleotides: 9. There are 14 residues in the CDR3. From germline, CDR1 is SNHLY and CDR2 FYNNEI. This chain's CDR3 is CASRRGGGEVEQFF. The CDR3 DNA reads TGTGCCAGCAGGCGTGGCGGGGGGGAGGTTGAGCAGTTCTTC.

V is TRBV30 and J is TRBJ2-7; the match to TRBD1 covers 11 bases. CDR3 length equals 15 residues. With 1 base clipped from V and 6 bases from J, the junction kept 8 bases outside the gene matches. Germline assignment: CDR1 GTSNPN and CDR2 SVGIG (reference sequence). The CDR3, as DNA: TGTGCCTGGAGTGGGGACAGGGGGTGGGAGAGCGAGCAGTACTTC. Amino acids: CAWSGDRGWESEQYF. Complete variable domain (other parts from reference TRBV30 and TRBJ2-7): SQTIHQWPATLVQPVGSPLSLECTVEGTSNPNLYWYRQAAGRGLQLLFYSVGIGQISSEVPQNLSASRPQDRQFILSSKKLLLSDSGFYLCAWSGDRGWESEQYFGPGTRLTVT.

The rearrangement links TRBV6-5 to TRBJ2-2; tentative D call: TRBD1 (6 bases). CDR1 MNHEY and CDR2 SVGAGI come from the germline V gene. The length of the CDR3 is 15 residues. V was clipped by 4 bases and J by 3 bases, with 12 bases between them. Written as DNA, the CDR3 is TGTGCCAGCAGTTTTTTACAGGGTTACACCGGGGAGCTGTTTTTT. It codes for CASSFLQGYTGELFF.

The rearrangement joins TRBV18 to TRBJ1-6; 10 bases align to TRBD1. CDR3 length: 17 residues. V was pared by 1 base and J by 8 bases, with 8 bases of the junction left unmatched. CDR1 KGHSH and CDR2 LQKENI come from the germline V gene. This CDR3 reads CASSPLTSGTGDSPLHF. DNA for the CDR3: TGTGCCAGCTCACCACTAACTTCCGGGACAGGGGATTCACCCCTCCACTTT.

The J gene is TRBJ1-4, the V gene TRBV5-1; TRBD1 is a possible D gene (6 bases). The germline V gene has CDR1 SGHRS and CDR2 YFSETQ. This CDR3 region has 15 residues. V dropped 5 bases and J dropped 7 bases, with 18 bases sitting between them. CDR3: CASRLTGISGEKLFF. CDR3 nucleotides: TGCGCCAGCAGGCTCACAGGGATAAGTGGTGAAAAACTGTTTTTT.

The CDR3 coding sequence is TGTGCCAGCAGCACCAGGGCCAGGGTTGGGACACCCCTCCACTTT. The encoded protein is CASSTRARVGTPLHF. The chain carries TRBV7-8 and TRBJ1-6; the D gene is possibly TRBD1 (5 bases). The CDR3 length is 15 residues. The germline gives CDR1 SGHVS, CDR2 FQNEAQ. Deletions cut 5 bases from V and 11 bases from J, with 19 bases between.

J is TRBJ2-3 and V is TRBV7-2; D gene ambiguous. The germline V gene has CDR1 SGHTA and CDR2 FQGNSA. This CDR3 has 13 residues. The V end lost 0 bases, the J end lost 6 bases, and 7 bases lay between the germline ends. CDR3: CASSLAPRDTQYF. In DNA, the CDR3 is TGTGCCAGCAGCTTAGCGCCCCGGGATACGCAGTATTTT.

This sequence joins TRBV27 and TRBJ1-3, with 7 bases fitting TRBD1. V trimming: 5 bases; J trimming: 4 bases; junction bases outside the gene matches: 5. Germline V gives CDR1 MNHEY, CDR2 SMNVEV (reference sequence). This CDR3 is 14 amino acids long. CDR3: CASSAGTVGNTIYF. The CDR3 DNA reads as TGTGCCAGCAGTGCAGGGACAGTAGGAAACACCATATATTTT.

The gene calls are TRBV7-6 and TRBJ2-5; 12 positions agree with TRBD2. Trimming took 5 bases from V and 1 from J; bases not matched to a gene: 5. CDR3 length equals 16 residues. CDR1 and CDR2 (germline): SGHVS, FNYEAQ. The chain's CDR3 is CASSLRLAGVQETQYF. In DNA form, the CDR3 reads TGTGCCAGCAGCCTTCGACTAGCGGGAGTCCAAGAGACCCAGTACTTC.

This chain connects TRBV11-3 to TRBJ2-7; 7 bases match TRBD1. CDR3 size: 14 residues. Germline-derived CDR1 and CDR2 are SGHNT and YENEEA. V shed 5 bases and J 0 bases; nucleotides not matched to a gene: 4. In DNA, the CDR3 is TGTGCCAGCAGCCCGACAGGGACCTCCTACGAGCAGTACTTC. Translating gives CASSPTGTSYEQYF.

The chain links TRBV5-1 to TRBJ1-2; TRBD1 aligns across 9 bases. The V gene's germline CDR1 is SGHRS and CDR2 YFSETQ. Trimming at V came to 4 bases and at J to 6 bases, leaving 4 bases not matched to a gene. This CDR3 has 13 residues. DNA for the CDR3: TGCGCCAGCAGCCCGGGACAGGGTCATGGCTACACCTTC. Its translation: CASSPGQGHGYTF.

The genes are TRBV27 and TRBJ2-1, with 8 bases that match TRBD2. The trim removed 6 bases at V and 5 bases at J, leaving 6 bases unmatched. Germline-derived CDR1 and CDR2 are MNHEY and SMNVEV (reference sequence). The CDR3 contains 14 residues. The chain's CDR3 is CASSTGGPDNEQFF. The DNA of the CDR3 is TGTGCCAGCAGCACGGGGGGGCCAGACAATGAGCAGTTCTTC.

This chain uses TRBV28 with TRBJ1-6; D ambiguous. CDR1 and CDR2 (germline): MDHEN, SYDVKM. This CDR3 spans 13 amino acids. The V gene lost 6 bases and the J gene lost 10 bases, with 13 bases spanning the gap. The CDR3 sequence: CASSPRNRSPLHF. The CDR3 DNA reads TGTGCCAGCAGCCCGAGGAATCGGTCACCCCTCCACTTT.

The V and J genes are TRBV7-9 and TRBJ2-7; D unclear. CDR3 size: 14 residues. Between the trimmed V and J ends, which lost 3 bases and 0 bases, there was a span of 9 bases. CDR1 is SEHNR and CDR2 is FQNEAQ in the germline V gene (reference sequence). The CDR3 region has the DNA TGTGCCAGCAGCTTGACCTCGGGCTCCTACGAGCAGTACTTC. Its translation: CASSLTSGSYEQYF.

The rearrangement joins TRBV7-9 to TRBJ2-5; TRBD2 matches 8 bases. This CDR3 region has 14 residues. Germline lookup yields CDR1 SEHNR and CDR2 FQNEAQ (reference sequence). J lost 5 bases, V lost 1 base, and 3 bases had no gene match. Written as DNA, the CDR3 is TGTGCCAGCAGCTTAGTCCCGGGAGGGGAGACCCAGTACTTC. As protein: CASSLVPGGETQYF.

The chain joins TRBV18 to TRBJ1-5; 7 nucleotides line up with TRBD1. The CDR3 consists of 13 residues. Germline trimming cut 2 bases from V and 15 bases from J; bases unmatched to any gene: 10. From germline, CDR1 is KGHSH and CDR2 LQKENI. Written as DNA, the CDR3 is TGTGCCAGCTCACCAGTAAATCAGGGGGAGAGGCATTTT. Translating gives CASSPVNQGERHF.

CDR3 amino acids: CASSLGGMTYNEQFF. The CDR3 DNA reads TGCGCCAGCAGCTTAGGGGGAATGACCTACAATGAGCAGTTCTTC. The chain joins TRBV5-1 to TRBJ2-1, with D possibly matching TRBD1 (6 bases). The germline V gene encodes CDR1 SGHRS and CDR2 YFSETQ. The CDR3 is 15 residues long. Trimming took 2 bases from V and 2 from J, leaving 11 bases between them.

The gene calls are TRBV4-2 and TRBJ2-1; TRBD2 matches at 8 bases. Trimming at V came to 2 bases and at J to 14 bases, leaving 14 bases not matched to a gene. CDR3 length equals 15 residues. Germline V lookup: CDR1 LGHNA, CDR2 YNFKEQ. The CDR3 reads CASSQNWDGGAREFF. The DNA of the CDR3 is TGTGCCAGCAGCCAAAATTGGGACGGGGGGGCGCGCGAGTTCTTC.

The V and J genes are TRBV5-6 and TRBJ1-4, with a tentative D call TRBD1 (6 bases). Germline lookup yields CDR1 SGHDT and CDR2 YYEEEE. V lost 2 bases, J lost 5 bases, and 10 bases lay in between. The CDR3 is 14 residues long. The CDR3 coding sequence is TGTGCCAGCAGCTTTTTAAGGGGGAATGAAAAACTGTTTTTT. Residues: CASSFLRGNEKLFF.

The rearrangement links TRBV2 to TRBJ2-3, with D possibly being TRBD1 (6 bases). Germline V gene lookup returns CDR1 SNHLY and CDR2 FYNNEI. V shed 8 bases and J shed 0 bases, with 15 bases lying between them. The CDR3 runs 15 residues. CDR3 region: CASDRDNFSTDTQYF. CDR3 nucleotides: TGTGCCAGCGACCGGGACAACTTTAGCACAGATACGCAGTATTTT.

This chain links TRBV12-5 with TRBJ1-5; a possible D gene is TRBD1 (6 bases). The CDR3 covers 14 residues. Germline CDR1 reads LGHNT; CDR2 reads FRNRAP. The V gene lost 6 bases and the J gene lost 6 bases, with 15 bases spanning the gap. CDR3 amino acids: CASGIGTRSQPQHF. CDR3 sequence (DNA): TGTGCTAGTGGCATCGGGACAAGGAGTCAGCCCCAGCATTTT.